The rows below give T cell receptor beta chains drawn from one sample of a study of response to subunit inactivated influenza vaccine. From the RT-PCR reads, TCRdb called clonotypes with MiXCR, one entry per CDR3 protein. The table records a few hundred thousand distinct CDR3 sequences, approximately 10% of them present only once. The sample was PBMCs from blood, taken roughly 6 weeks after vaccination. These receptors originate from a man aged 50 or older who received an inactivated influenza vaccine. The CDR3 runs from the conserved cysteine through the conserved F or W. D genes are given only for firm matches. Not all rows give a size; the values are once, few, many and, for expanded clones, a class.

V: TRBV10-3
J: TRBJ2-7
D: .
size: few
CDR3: CAISEGITYEQYF
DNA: TGTGCCATCAGTGAAGGTATTACCTACGAGCAGTACTTC

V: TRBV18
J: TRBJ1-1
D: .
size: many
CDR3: CASSPPAGTEAFF
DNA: TGTGCCAGCTCACCACCGGCCGGGACTGAAGCTTTCTTT

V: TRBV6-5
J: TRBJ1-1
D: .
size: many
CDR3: CASRQDTEAFF
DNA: TGTGCCAGCAGACAGGACACTGAAGCTTTCTTT

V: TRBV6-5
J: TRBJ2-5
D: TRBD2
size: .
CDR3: CASSYILAGGWETQYF
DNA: TGTGCCAGCAGTTACATACTAGCGGGGGGCTGGGAGACCCAGTACTTC

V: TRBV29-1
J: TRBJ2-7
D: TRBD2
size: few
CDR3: CSAISLGLAGVEQYF
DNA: TGCAGCGCCATCAGTCTGGGACTAGCGGGAGTCGAGCAGTACTTC

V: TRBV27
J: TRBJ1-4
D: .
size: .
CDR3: CASSLYRGEKLFF
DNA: TGTGCCAGCAGTTTATATCGTGGGGAAAAACTGTTTTTT

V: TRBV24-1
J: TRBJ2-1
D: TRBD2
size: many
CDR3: CATSDASGTGYNEQFF
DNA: TGTGCCACCAGTGATGCTAGCGGGACGGGTTACAATGAGCAGTTCTTC

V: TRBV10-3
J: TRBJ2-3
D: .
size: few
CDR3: CAIGSNIDITDTQYF
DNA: TGTGCCATCGGCTCGAATATAGACATTACAGATACGCAGTATTTT

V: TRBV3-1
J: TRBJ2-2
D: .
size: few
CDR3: CASSQWNTGELFF
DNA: TGTGCCAGCAGCCAATGGAACACCGGGGAGCTGTTTTTT

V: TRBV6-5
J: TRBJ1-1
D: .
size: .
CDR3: CASSYESAYTEAFF
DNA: TGTGCCAGCAGTTACGAGTCTGCTTACACTGAAGCTTTCTTT

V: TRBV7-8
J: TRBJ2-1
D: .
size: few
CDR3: CASSSLRLISYNEQFF
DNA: TGTGCCAGCAGCTCCCTCAGGCTCATATCCTACAATGAGCAGTTCTTC

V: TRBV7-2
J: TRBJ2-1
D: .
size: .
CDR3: CASSFTGSWVGNEQFF
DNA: TGTGCCAGCAGCTTTACCGGGTCTTGGGTGGGGAATGAGCAGTTCTTC

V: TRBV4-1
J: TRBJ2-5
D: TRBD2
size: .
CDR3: CASSSRLAGGKETQYF
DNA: TGCGCCAGCAGCTCCCGACTAGCGGGGGGGAAAGAGACCCAGTACTTC

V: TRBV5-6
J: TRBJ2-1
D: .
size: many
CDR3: CASTSQLGTRIYNEQFF
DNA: TGTGCCAGCACCTCCCAACTAGGCACCAGAATTTACAATGAGCAGTTCTTC

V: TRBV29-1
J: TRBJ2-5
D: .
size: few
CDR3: CSVELGGETQYF
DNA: TGCAGCGTTGAACTGGGTGGGGAGACCCAGTACTTC

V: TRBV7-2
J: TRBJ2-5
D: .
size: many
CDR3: CASSYGLKIQETQYF
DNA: TGTGCCAGCAGCTACGGACTAAAGATACAAGAGACCCAGTACTTC

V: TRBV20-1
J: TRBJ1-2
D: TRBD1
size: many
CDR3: CSARGRGQGGYTF
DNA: TGCAGTGCCAGAGGGAGGGGACAGGGAGGCTACACCTTC

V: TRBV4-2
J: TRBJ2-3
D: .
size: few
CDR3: CASSQVERTDTQYF
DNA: TGTGCCAGCAGCCAAGTGGAGCGGACAGATACGCAGTATTTT

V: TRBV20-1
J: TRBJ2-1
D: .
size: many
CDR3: CSARDPSGAQNYNEQFF
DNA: TGCAGTGCTAGAGATCCATCCGGGGCGCAGAACTACAATGAGCAGTTCTTC

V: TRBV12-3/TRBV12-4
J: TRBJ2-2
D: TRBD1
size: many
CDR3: CASSLVGAGGRAGELFF
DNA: TGTGCCAGCAGTTTAGTTGGGGCAGGGGGCCGCGCCGGGGAGCTGTTTTTT

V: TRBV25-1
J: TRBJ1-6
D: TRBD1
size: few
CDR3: CASRQGTYNSPLHF
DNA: TGTGCCAGCCGACAGGGGACCTATAATTCACCCCTCCACTTT

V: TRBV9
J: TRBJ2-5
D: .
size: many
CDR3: CASSVGVWETQYF
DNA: TGTGCCAGCAGCGTAGGAGTTTGGGAGACCCAGTACTTC

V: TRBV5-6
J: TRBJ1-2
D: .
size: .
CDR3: CASSLSDSLFGYTF
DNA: TGTGCCAGCAGCTTGTCAGACAGCTTGTTTGGCTACACCTTC

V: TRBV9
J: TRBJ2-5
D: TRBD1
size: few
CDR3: CASSVLSSGGTETQYF
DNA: TGTGCCAGCAGCGTATTGTCCTCAGGGGGTACAGAGACCCAGTACTTC

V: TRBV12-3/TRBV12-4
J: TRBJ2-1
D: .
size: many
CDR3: CASSPTGPSYNEQFF
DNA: TGTGCCAGCAGCCCGACAGGTCCTTCCTACAATGAGCAGTTCTTC

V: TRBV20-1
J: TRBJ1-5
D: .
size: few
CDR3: CGLPNWGRGPQHF
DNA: TGCGGGCTTCCGAACTGGGGCAGGGGGCCCCAGCATTTT

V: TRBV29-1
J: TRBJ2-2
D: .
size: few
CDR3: CSGLVTGELFF
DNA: TGCAGCGGCCTAGTAACCGGGGAGCTGTTTTTT